The rows below give T cell receptor beta chains drawn from one sample of a study of T-cell reconstitution after alpha-beta-depleted transplantation in children. TCRdb processed the PCR reads anew with MiXCR; each CDR3 protein has one entry. The sample records 550,000 to 600,000 distinct CDR3 sequences, roughly 23% being singletons. The sample in question was PBMCs, mostly from graft donor cells, obtained 360 days after TCRalphabeta/CD19-depleted stem cell transplant. Receptors were obtained from a boy under three years old who had a stem cell transplant for acute myeloid leukemia, so the T cells may come from the graft donor. The CDR3 runs from the conserved cysteine through the conserved F or W. A D gene is named only where the DNA matches it firmly. A clone size is listed for some rows: how often the clone was seen (once, few, many), or a class if it is expanded.

TGCGCCAGCAGCCAGGGAGGGACAACTACCGGGGAGCTGTTTTTT CASSQGGTTTGELFF NA NA TRBJ2-2 TRBV4-3
TGTGCCAGCACCCTTAATCATAGGGCCGCTAACTATGGCTACACCTTC CASTLNHRAANYGYTF NA many TRBJ1-2 TRBV12-3/TRBV12-4
TGCAGTGCGCAGACAGGGCTTAATGAAAAACTGTTTTTT CSAQTGLNEKLFF TRBD1 NA TRBJ1-4 TRBV20-1
TGCGCCAGCAGCTTGGCCCGACAGGGTGGCTACAATGAGCAGTTCTTC CASSLARQGGYNEQFF TRBD1 many TRBJ2-1 TRBV5-1
TGTGCCAGCATCAACCGGGGACTAGCGGGGGGACAACCTAACGAGCAGTACTTC CASINRGLAGGQPNEQYF TRBD2 many TRBJ2-7 TRBV9
TGCAGCACCGGACTTAAGGAGACCCAGTACTTC CSTGLKETQYF NA many TRBJ2-5 TRBV29-1
TGCAGTGCTGGGGGCTCGGGGGGGGAGACCCAGTACTTC CSAGGSGGETQYF TRBD2 many TRBJ2-5 TRBV20-1
TGTGCCACCTCCCACACAGATACGCAGTATTTT CATSHTDTQYF NA many TRBJ2-3 TRBV6-5
TGTGCCAGCAGCACCCCCGGCGCGTATGGCTACACCTTC CASSTPGAYGYTF NA few TRBJ1-2 TRBV7-9
TGCGCCAGCAGCCGACCCCGCACAGATACGCAGTATTTT CASSRPRTDTQYF NA NA TRBJ2-3 TRBV5-1
TGTGCCAGCAGCTTAGTAGCTCTACAGGCAATCTATGGCTACACCTTC CASSLVALQAIYGYTF NA many TRBJ1-2 TRBV7-8
TGCAGTGCTACAAGTAGCGGGAACAATGAGCAGTTCTTC CSATSSGNNEQFF TRBD2 NA TRBJ2-1 TRBV20-1
TGCGCCAGCAGCCAAGAGAACAGAAAATGGGGCTATGGCTACACCTTC CASSQENRKWGYGYTF NA NA TRBJ1-2 TRBV4-1
TGCAGCGCGACACAGGGGGCCCATTCACCCCTCCACTTT CSATQGAHSPLHF TRBD1 few TRBJ1-6 TRBV29-1
TGTGCCACCAGTGGGTACAGGGCCTACGAGCAGTACTTC CATSGYRAYEQYF NA NA TRBJ2-7 TRBV24-1
TGCAGTGCTAGAGATCAGGCATTTATCTATGGCTACACCTTC CSARDQAFIYGYTF NA NA TRBJ1-2 TRBV20-1
TGTGCCAGCAGTTTGGTAGCAGGGGGACGGTACGAGCAGTACTTC CASSLVAGGRYEQYF TRBD1 NA TRBJ2-7 TRBV12-3/TRBV12-4
TGCAGCGTTGAAGGCCCCGGGATGGCGGACAATGAGCAGTTCTTC CSVEGPGMADNEQFF NA many TRBJ2-1 TRBV29-1
TGTGCCAGCAGTGACCCCGGGGGGTTCGGCTACACCTTC CASSDPGGFGYTF NA few TRBJ1-2 TRBV25-1
TGTGCCAGCAGCTTCCGCCCCCAGGGATGGGGTTACAATGAGCAGTTCTTC CASSFRPQGWGYNEQFF NA NA TRBJ2-1 TRBV7-2
TGCGCCAGCAGCTGGACAGCTAACACCGGGGAGCTGTTTTTT CASSWTANTGELFF NA many TRBJ2-2 TRBV12-3/TRBV12-4
TGCAGCGCAAGGGACGGCAGCTCTGGGGCCAACGTCCTGACTTTC CSARDGSSGANVLTF NA many TRBJ2-6 TRBV29-1
TGTGCCAGCAGCCGATTCCCCACCGGGGCATCCTACAATGAGCAGTTCTTC CASSRFPTGASYNEQFF NA few TRBJ2-1 TRBV7-2
TGTGCCAGCAGTTATTGGGGAAACGAGCAGTACTTC CASSYWGNEQYF NA many TRBJ2-7 TRBV6-6
TGTGCCAGCAGCCCGGGACCGCAGGGCTCTGGGGCCAACGTCCTGACTTTC CASSPGPQGSGANVLTF NA many TRBJ2-6 TRBV7-9
TGTGCCAGCAGTGAAAGCTATGGGACAGGGACCTACGAGCAGTACTTC CASSESYGTGTYEQYF TRBD1 NA TRBJ2-7 TRBV25-1
TGCAGTGCTAGAGGAGCGGTTACTAGCACAGATACGCAGTATTTT CSARGAVTSTDTQYF NA many TRBJ2-3 TRBV20-1
TGCAGTGCCTTCGACAGGGGCTCTGGAAACACCATATATTTT CSAFDRGSGNTIYF TRBD1 few TRBJ1-3 TRBV20-1
TGCAGTGCTAGAGGTCCTAGCGGGGTCCCAGATACGCAGTATTTT CSARGPSGVPDTQYF TRBD2 NA TRBJ2-3 TRBV20-1
TGTGCCAGCAGCTCAGCCACGGACAGGGCTTACACCATATATTTT CASSSATDRAYTIYF TRBD1 NA TRBJ1-3 TRBV7-9
TGCAGTGCTTATACCGGGACAGGCGTCAATCAGCCCCAGCATTTT CSAYTGTGVNQPQHF TRBD1 few TRBJ1-5 TRBV20-1
TGTGCCACCAGCAGAGATCCCCCGAATCGCGGGTTGGGTCAAGGGTCACCCCTCCACTTT CATSRDPPNRGLGQGSPLHF NA many TRBJ1-6 TRBV15
TGTGCCAGCAATCCCGGGATGAACACTGAAGCTTTCTTT CASNPGMNTEAFF NA NA TRBJ1-1 TRBV25-1
TGTGCCAGCAGTGCAGGGGGCTCGAATTCACCCCTCCACTTT CASSAGGSNSPLHF TRBD1 few TRBJ1-6 TRBV11-3
TGTGCCAGCAGTTTTCAAGGTGGACGTACTAGCACAGATACGCAGTATTTT CASSFQGGRTSTDTQYF NA few TRBJ2-3 TRBV27
TGTGCCAGCAGTTTGTACCGGACAGGGAAGCAGTTCTTC CASSLYRTGKQFF TRBD1 NA TRBJ2-1 TRBV12-3/TRBV12-4
TGTGCCAGCAGTTACTGGCGGTTAGACGAGCAGTTCTTC CASSYWRLDEQFF NA NA TRBJ2-1 TRBV6-2/TRBV6-3
TGTGCCAGCGGAGGAAGAAGCACAGATACGCAGTATTTT CASGGRSTDTQYF NA NA TRBJ2-3 TRBV12-3/TRBV12-4
TGTGCCATCAGCCCCGGGACAAGAAATGAAAAACTGTTTTTT CAISPGTRNEKLFF NA once TRBJ1-4 TRBV10-3
TGCAGTGCTAGTCTCGCTGGCCGGGAGGATACGCAGTATTTT CSASLAGREDTQYF NA few TRBJ2-3 TRBV20-1